The 21 T cell receptor beta chains in this list originate from one sample, sequenced in a study of blood T cell repertoires in COVID-19. Sequenced by immunoSEQ multiplex PCR; TCRdb stores in-frame clones only, minus some. The table has approximately 340,000 clones, about 86% seen once. Sequenced sample: peripheral blood. Receptor source: a young man with active or convalescent COVID-19.

The chain joins TRBV11-2 to TRBJ1-5; 7 bases are a match to TRBD1. V dropped 0 bases and J dropped 5; count of bases not matched to a gene: 4. This CDR3 comprises 15 residues. Germline V gene sequence: CDR1 SGHAT, CDR2 FQNNGV. DNA of the CDR3: TGTGCCAGCAGCTTAGAGGGACAGCTTCATCAGCCCCAGCATTTT. Amino acid sequence: CASSLEGQLHQPQHF.

V and J are TRBV19 and TRBJ1-2; 8 bases line up with TRBD1. Trimming removed 5 bases from V and 8 bases from J; junction bases left unmatched: 7. CDR3 length: 13 residues. The germline CDR1 and CDR2 sequences are LNHDA and SQIVND (reference sequence). CDR3: CASSGTGRGGYTF. CDR3 nucleotides: TGTGCCAGTAGTGGGACAGGTCGGGGGGGCTACACCTTC.

The chain employs TRBV7-2 and TRBJ1-2, with D perhaps matching TRBD1 (6 bases). V lost 4 bases, J lost 3 bases, and 15 bases lay in between. The CDR3 covers 15 residues. Germline V lookup: CDR1 SGHTA, CDR2 FQGNSA. The CDR3 sequence: CASSSRGGRDYGYTF. CDR3 nucleotides: TGTGCCAGCAGCTCACGGGGGGGCCGTGACTATGGCTACACCTTC.

The chain is built from TRBV7-8 and TRBJ2-7; 8 positions match TRBD1. Germline V gene sequence: CDR1 SGHVS, CDR2 FQNEAQ. The CDR3 consists of 14 residues. Trimming took 5 bases from V and 3 from J; bases not matched to a gene: 6. CDR3 residues: CASSPWDRSYEQYF. DNA of the CDR3: TGTGCCAGCAGCCCTTGGGACAGGAGCTACGAGCAGTACTTC.

CDR3 sequence (DNA): TGTGCCAGCAGCTTAGATGGTTGGGGACAGGGGATTCCCCGGGCTTTCTTT. The encoded protein is CASSLDGWGQGIPRAFF. The chain is built from TRBV7-9 and TRBJ1-1; 10 positions agree with TRBD1. Germline CDR1 reads SEHNR; CDR2 reads FQNEAQ (reference sequence). The CDR3 runs to 17 residues. V trimming: 1 base; J trimming: 11 bases; junction bases outside the gene matches: 16.

V gene TRBV5-6 combines with J gene TRBJ2-7; D unclear. With 2 bases removed from V and 0 bases from J, the gap between germline ends came to 3 bases. CDR3 length: 12 residues. CDR1 SGHDT and CDR2 YYEEEE come from the germline V gene. The CDR3 region has the DNA TGTGCCAGCAGCTTCCTCTCCTACGAGCAGTACTTC. Amino acid sequence: CASSFLSYEQYF.

This chain connects TRBV9 to TRBJ1-4; D unresolved. CDR3 size: 16 residues. V was clipped by 0 bases and J by 0 bases, with 9 bases between them. Germline loops: CDR1 SGDLS, CDR2 YYNGEE. CDR3 region: CASSVGQFATNEKLFF. The CDR3 nucleotides read TGTGCCAGCAGCGTAGGGCAGTTTGCAACTAATGAAAAACTGTTTTTT.

The gene calls are TRBV2 and TRBJ2-3, with unresolved D. This CDR3 is 14 amino acids long. V was clipped by 8 bases and J by 0 bases, with 12 bases between them. Germline V gene lookup returns CDR1 SNHLY and CDR2 FYNNEI. CDR3 nucleotides: TGTGCCAGCGCCAGGTCTTCTAGCACAGATACGCAGTATTTT. Residues: CASARSSSTDTQYF.

The chain has TRBV3-1 (or the pseudogene TRBV3-2) and TRBJ1-6; D is unresolved. Trimming removed 1 base from V and 7 bases from J, with 11 bases in between. The CDR3 consists of 15 residues. Germline CDR1 and CDR2: LGHDT and YNNKEL (reference sequence). The CDR3 here is CASSQAPGSNSPLHF. The CDR3 DNA is TGTGCCAGCAGCCAAGCCCCGGGTTCCAATTCACCCCTCCACTTT.

This chain joins TRBV28 and TRBJ1-1; D unresolved. This CDR3 has 16 residues. The V gene's germline CDR1 is MDHEN and CDR2 SYDVKM. Trimming shortened V by 8 bases and J by 4 bases, and 23 bases separated the two germline ends. As DNA, the CDR3 is TGTGCCAGCTTTTTAGGGTGGTGGGGAGAGGGCACTGAAGCTTTCTTT. It is translated as CASFLGWWGEGTEAFF.

The J gene is TRBJ1-5, the V gene TRBV28; 7 bases are a match to TRBD1. From germline, CDR1 is MDHEN and CDR2 SYDVKM. The length of the CDR3 is 15 residues. J was trimmed by 6 bases and V by 7 bases; bases with no gene match: 12. CDR3 DNA: TGTGCCAGCAAGGGACAGCTCAGTGGTAGTCAGCCCCAGCATTTT. Amino acid sequence: CASKGQLSGSQPQHF. Full variable domain (missing parts from reference TRBV28 and TRBJ1-5): DVKVTQSSRYLVKRTGEKVFLECVQDMDHENMFWYRQDPGLGLRLIYFSYDVKMKEKGDIPEGYSVSREKKERFSLILESASTNQTSMYLCASKGQLSGSQPQHFGDGTRLSIL.

This chain uses TRBV28 with TRBJ1-5; 10 bases map to TRBD1. Germline CDR1 reads MDHEN; CDR2 reads SYDVKM. This CDR3 has 15 amino acids. Trimming took 7 bases from V and 7 from J; bases not matched to a gene: 10. The CDR3 DNA reads as TGTGCCAGCACTCCGGGGACAGGGGAAAGACAGCCCCAGCATTTT. This translates into CASTPGTGERQPQHF.

This chain joins TRBV4-2 and TRBJ1-6; maybe TRBD1 (5 bases). The V and J ends lost 2 bases and 8 bases respectively, with 16 bases between them. The CDR3 covers 16 residues. In germline, CDR1 is LGHNA, CDR2 YNFKEQ. CDR3 in amino acids: CASSQTGREQDSPLHF. CDR3 in DNA: TGTGCCAGCAGCCAAACGGGACGGGAGCAGGATTCACCCCTCCACTTT.

The chain has TRBV15 and TRBJ2-7; D is ambiguous. Germline values: CDR1 LNHNV, CDR2 YYDKDF (reference sequence). Trimming cost V 0 bases and J 0 bases, with 9 bases left between them. The CDR3 totals 15 residues. The CDR3 protein is CATSRDSVNSYEQYF. The CDR3 nucleotides read TGTGCCACCAGCAGAGATTCAGTAAACTCCTACGAGCAGTACTTC.

The V and J genes are TRBV6-5 and TRBJ2-7; TRBD2 agrees at 12 bases. The J segment lost 1 base and the V segment lost 7 bases, leaving 5 bases of the junction unmatched. Germline values: CDR1 MNHEY, CDR2 SVGAGI. The CDR3 runs 15 residues. Here the CDR3 reads CASTVLAGGSYEQYF. CDR3 nucleotide sequence: TGTGCCAGCACCGTACTAGCGGGAGGTTCCTACGAGCAGTACTTC.

V usage is TRBV9 and J usage is TRBJ2-5; 9 nucleotides align to TRBD2. In germline, CDR1 is SGDLS, CDR2 YYNGEE. Germline trimming cut 4 bases from V and 4 bases from J; bases unmatched to any gene: 8. There are 15 residues in the CDR3. DNA for the CDR3: TGTGCCAGCAGCCCCCAAGTAGCGGGAGTAGAGACCCAGTACTTC. Its translation: CASSPQVAGVETQYF.

This clone was seen a single time. The chain joins TRBV28 to TRBJ2-7; TRBD1 matches 7 bases. Germline V lookup: CDR1 MDHEN, CDR2 SYDVKM. V lost 6 bases to trimming and J lost 3 bases; unmatched junction nucleotides: 11. There are 15 residues in the CDR3. The CDR3: CASRWFRDSFYEQYF. The CDR3 bases are TGTGCCAGCAGGTGGTTCCGGGACAGCTTCTACGAGCAGTACTTC.

The chain recombines TRBV5-1 with TRBJ1-4, with TRBD1 matching 8 bases. The ends lost 1 base at V and 3 bases at J; junction bases unmatched: 8. The germline gives CDR1 SGHRS, CDR2 YFSETQ. The CDR3 is made up of 17 amino acids. CDR3 bases: TGCGCCAGCAGCTTGTTCGGGACAGGCGGGTCTAATGAAAAACTGTTTTTT. Encoded protein: CASSLFGTGGSNEKLFF.

V gene TRBV19 combines with J gene TRBJ1-1; maybe TRBD1 (6 bases). Trimming cost V 3 bases and J 6 bases, with 17 bases left between them. The CDR3 loop spans 15 amino acids. The germline CDR1 and CDR2 sequences are LNHDA and SQIVND (reference sequence). In DNA, the CDR3 is TGTGCCAGTAGTATTGCTCGGGGGGCGAGCTCTGAAGCTTTCTTT. It yields the protein CASSIARGASSEAFF.

V and J are TRBV7-9 and TRBJ1-1; tentatively, D is TRBD1 (5 bases). The CDR3 length is 17 residues. CDR1 and CDR2 from the germline V gene are SEHNR and FQNEAQ (reference sequence). The V end was cut by 1 base, the J end by 0 bases, with 15 bases between. CDR3 nucleotides: TGTGCCAGCAGCTTAGGGGGCGGCGCTACTATGAACACTGAAGCTTTCTTT. It specifies CASSLGGGATMNTEAFF.

This clone has only a few counts. The CDR3 nucleotides read TGTGCCAGCAGTGAGGCGGGACTAGGGGGCTATGGCTACACCTTC. The encoded protein is CASSEAGLGGYGYTF. The gene calls are TRBV2 and TRBJ1-2; possibly TRBD1 for D (6 bases). V was trimmed by 3 bases and J by 4 bases, leaving 15 bases between them. Germline V CDR1 and CDR2: SNHLY, FYNNEI. The CDR3 length is 15 residues. The whole variable domain, remainder taken from reference TRBV2 and TRBJ1-2, is EPEVTQTPSHQVTQMGQEVILRCVPISNHLYFYWYRQILGQKVEFLVSFYNNEISEKSEIFDDQFSVERPDGSNFTLKIRSTKLEDSAMYFCASSEAGLGGYGYTFGSGTRLTVV.